This T cell receptor beta chain was identified in a study of cytomegalovirus exposure and HLA in healthy donors. Notes on the study in general: Earlier findings revealed that most TCR beta V segments proved productive either about 87% or about 30% of the time. In a later analysis, specific HLA alleles were associated with more than 15,000 TCR beta sequences at a 0.05 false discovery rate.

The study ran its PCR with 60 Vbeta and 13 Jbeta primers. Method: immunoSEQ multiplex PCR; TCRdb's copy keeps in-frame clones and lacks some. The table lists over 150,000 clones, 70% to 90% of them singletons. Remarks on this clone: The target antigen is unknown.

The V end was cut by 5 bases, the J end by 2 bases, with 20 bases between. Germline loops: CDR1 LNHNV, CDR2 YYDKDF (reference sequence). There are 17 residues in the CDR3. The source material was PBMCs. This clonotype was obtained from a woman younger than 45 in good health and CMV-seronegative. The V call is TRBV15, the J call TRBJ2-3, with TRBD1 as a possible D gene (6 bases). The CDR3 is CATSRARTESPTDTQYF. Here the CDR3 DNA reads TGTGCCACCAGCCGAGCAAGGACAGAAAGCCCCACAGATACGCAGTATTTT.